This T cell receptor beta chain comes out of a study of cytomegalovirus exposure and HLA in healthy donors. As for the study in general: The same platform was used for the roughly 120 validation repertoires and the roughly 720 first-cohort repertoires, a later analysis reported. General study findings and limits: Confirmation in vitro established that three CMV-associated chains were specific for CMV antigens. While the bulk of TCR sequences proved rare, some public TCRs turned up in many donors.

TCRdb's copy holds only in-frame clones and misses some; the assay was immunoSEQ multiplex PCR. Of tens of thousands of clones listed, around 96% were seen once; the top ten hold over 0.7%. This clone was seen only once. What it binds is not known. The germline gives CDR1 PRHDT, CDR2 FYEKMQ (reference sequence). This CDR3 spans 13 amino acids. V lost 7 bases and J 6 bases, leaving 15 bases between the germline ends. This chain connects TRBV13 to TRBJ1-2, with D perhaps TRBD1 (5 bases). Sequencing input: PBMCs. The source of this sequence is a man aged 18 to 35 in good health and CMV-seronegative. In DNA, the CDR3 is TGTGCCAGCACGGAGACAGATGCTCATGGCTACACCTTC. As protein: CASTETDAHGYTF.